This T cell receptor (beta chain) was identified in a study of T-cell reconstitution after alpha-beta-depleted transplantation in children. This clonotype appeared a few times. Its target is not known. General study results and limits: Surviving recipient cells, namely T cells and thymic progenitors, were the source of high day-60 TCRbeta diversity in some patients. The main origin of T-cell counts and diversity one year after transplant was newly produced T cells. By about two months after transplant, alpha-beta T cells reportedly arose from several hundred graft clones that had expanded.

Germline CDR1 MNHEY, CDR2 SMNVEV (reference sequence). The CDR3 consists of 13 residues. Trimming pared 5 bases from V and 2 bases from J, leaving 7 bases between. Preparing the TCRbeta library involved the use of unique molecular identifiers. Each CDR3 protein gets one entry after TCRdb re-called the PCR reads with MiXCR. The sample comprises roughly 400,000 distinct CDR3 sequences, 43% of which are singletons, and 25% to 30% rests with the top ten. The chain couples TRBV27 to TRBJ1-5; D remains unclear. The TCR comes from a girl aged 2-10 years with aplastic anemia, due to receive a stem cell transplant. The input for sequencing was PBMCs, taken before TCRalphabeta/CD19-depleted stem cell transplant. CDR3 in DNA: TGTGCCAGCAGTCACGGGGGCAATCAGCCCCAGCATTTT. This encodes CASSHGGNQPQHF.